These 20 T cell receptor beta chains originate from one sample sequenced in a study of cytomegalovirus exposure and HLA in healthy donors. Clones were read by immunoSEQ multiplex PCR, and TCRdb kept only the in-frame ones, dropping some. The sample records 120,000 or so clones, 70% to 90% being singletons. The sequenced sample was PBMCs. The receptors stem from a man aged 18 to 30 in good health and CMV-seropositive.

The chain joins TRBV2 to TRBJ1-3; the match to TRBD1 covers 7 bases. This CDR3 is 17 amino acids long. Trimming removed 2 bases from V and 1 base from J; junction bases left unmatched: 8. Germline CDR1 is SNHLY and CDR2 is FYNNEI. The CDR3 loop reads CASSESRTGQSGNTIYF. The CDR3 bases are TGTGCCAGCAGTGAATCCCGGACAGGCCAATCTGGAAACACCATATATTTT.

This clone appeared a single time. This chain links TRBV11-3 with TRBJ2-3; the D gene is possibly TRBD2 (6 bases). This CDR3 is built from 15 residues. Trimming shortened V by 0 bases and J by 2 bases, and 9 bases separated the two germline ends. Germline CDR1 is SGHNT and CDR2 is YENEEA. CDR3 nucleotides: TGTGCCAGCAGCTTAGACGGGAGCACCACAGATACGCAGTATTTT. As protein: CASSLDGSTTDTQYF.

As regards this clone: Sequence at one end of the junction differs from germline and may be a read error. The genes are TRBV7-7 and TRBJ2-1, with a possible D match to TRBD1 (7 bases). The CDR3 is 15 amino acids. Germline CDR1 is SSHAT and CDR2 is FNYEAQ (reference sequence). The CDR3 DNA is TGTGCTAGCAGCTCCACAGGGGAGAGCGGGAATGAGCAGTTCTTC. Its protein product is CASSSTGESGNEQFF.

V usage is TRBV11-2 and J usage is TRBJ1-2; 7 nucleotides agree with TRBD1. The CDR3 spans 15 residues. V shed 5 bases, J shed 5 bases, and the junction held 11 bases outside the gene matches. From germline, CDR1 is SGHAT and CDR2 FQNNGV. In nucleotides, the CDR3 is TGTGCCAGCAGCCTATCCCGGGACAGCAGTTATGGCTACACCTTC. Residues: CASSLSRDSSYGYTF. Combining the CDR3 with reference TRBV11-2 and TRBJ1-2 gives the whole variable domain EAGVAQSPRYKIIEKRQSVAFWCNPISGHATLYWYQQILGQGPKLLIQFQNNGVVDDSQLPKDRFSAERLKGVDSTLKIQPAKLEDSAVYLCASSLSRDSSYGYTFGSGTRLTVV.

The chain joins TRBV5-1 to TRBJ1-1, with TRBD1 identical over 7 bases. The J segment lost 0 bases and the V segment lost 6 bases, leaving 8 bases of the junction unmatched. There are 15 residues in the CDR3. CDR1 SGHRS and CDR2 YFSETQ come from the germline V gene. The CDR3 loop is CASTQQGTVNTEAFF. The CDR3 nucleotides read TGCGCCAGCACCCAACAAGGGACAGTGAACACTGAAGCTTTCTTT.

The chain employs TRBV7-9 and TRBJ2-7; no definite D call. This CDR3 is 12 amino acids long. V was clipped by 4 bases and J by 3 bases, with 7 bases between them. In germline, CDR1 is SEHNR, CDR2 FQNEAQ (reference sequence). The CDR3 protein is CASSSQRYEQYF. The DNA of the CDR3 is TGTGCCAGCAGCTCTCAGCGCTACGAGCAGTACTTC.

V usage is TRBV7-9 and J usage is TRBJ1-2; unclear D gene. In germline, CDR1 is SEHNR, CDR2 FQNEAQ (reference sequence). This CDR3 contains 15 residues. Deletions cut 5 bases from V and 7 bases from J, with 20 bases between. This CDR3 is CASSTQLTGYRGYTF. Here the CDR3 DNA reads TGTGCCAGCAGCACGCAGTTGACGGGGTATCGTGGCTACACCTTC.

V is TRBV14 and J is TRBJ2-3; D is possibly TRBD1 (5 bases). The CDR3 consists of 18 residues. Germline V gives CDR1 SGHDN, CDR2 FVKESK. V lost 2 bases and J lost 2, with 20 bases in between. Written as DNA, the CDR3 is TGTGCCAGCAGCCAAAACAGGACACAATCCTTCCTCACAGATACGCAGTATTTT. This gives the protein CASSQNRTQSFLTDTQYF.

This clone has just a few counts. DNA for the CDR3: TGTGCCAGCAGCCAAGATCCGGAGGGAGTCCAGCCCCAGCATTTT. Translation gives CASSQDPEGVQPQHF. The chain joins TRBV4-2 to TRBJ1-5; D unresolved. This CDR3 region has 15 residues. The V gene lost 0 bases and the J gene lost 7 bases, with 13 bases spanning the gap. Germline loops: CDR1 LGHNA, CDR2 YNFKEQ.

There are a few counts of this clone. The chain recombines TRBV10-1 with TRBJ1-1; TRBD1 is a possible D gene (5 bases). This CDR3 has 17 residues. Germline V gene sequence: CDR1 WNHNN, CDR2 SYGVQD (reference sequence). The V gene lost 3 bases and the J gene lost 0 bases, with 17 bases spanning the gap. The CDR3 DNA reads as TGCGCCAGCAGTGATTTCGAAGGGGAGGCCCTGAACACTGAAGCTTTCTTT. It is translated as CASSDFEGEALNTEAFF.

In this sample, this clone turned up once. This CDR3 is CASSTRGLRAPNEQFF. CDR3 in DNA: TGTGCCAGCAGCACCAGGGGCCTTAGGGCTCCAAATGAGCAGTTCTTC. The V gene is TRBV13, the J gene TRBJ2-1, with TRBD1 as a possible D gene (6 bases). The CDR3 covers 16 residues. V gave up 5 bases and J gave up 7 bases, with 21 bases separating them. CDR1 is PRHDT and CDR2 is FYEKMQ in the germline V gene (reference sequence).

CDR3 DNA sequence: TGCGCCAGCAGGCCCGACGGGGAAGAGACCCAGTACTTC. It encodes CASRPDGEETQYF. The chain recombines TRBV5-1 with TRBJ2-5, with a possible D match to TRBD2 (5 bases). This CDR3 comprises 13 residues. The V end lost 5 bases, the J end lost 3 bases, and 11 bases lay between the germline ends. CDR1 and CDR2 (germline): SGHRS, YFSETQ.

This rearrangement joins TRBV11-3 to TRBJ1-1, with D unresolved. The CDR3 runs 13 residues. Germline V gives CDR1 SGHNT, CDR2 YENEEA. V was shortened by 3 bases and J by 2 bases, with 7 bases between the two germline ends. CDR3 amino acids: CASSLGINTEAFF. The CDR3 coding sequence is TGTGCCAGCAGCTTGGGCATCAACACTGAAGCTTTCTTT.

This clone was recorded only once. The J gene is TRBJ2-7, the V gene TRBV5-6, with 11 bases that match TRBD2. The CDR3 is 15 amino acids. V shed 4 bases and J 1 base; nucleotides not matched to a gene: 4. The germline V gene has CDR1 SGHDT and CDR2 YYEEEE. CDR3 sequence: CASSNSGGASYEQYF. Here the CDR3 DNA reads TGTGCCAGCAGCAATAGCGGGGGGGCTTCCTACGAGCAGTACTTC.

This clone was counted only a few times. This chain joins TRBV29-1 and TRBJ1-6, with D unclear. Trimming removed 3 bases from V and 10 bases from J, with 13 bases in between. Germline assignment: CDR1 SQVTM and CDR2 ANQGSEA. This CDR3 has 13 residues. The CDR3 spells CSVEWGDGSPLHF. CDR3 nucleotides: TGCAGCGTTGAGTGGGGAGACGGGTCACCCCTCCACTTT.

In its sample, this clone was seen a few times. CDR3 sequence reads: CASRADREGSYEQYF. CDR3 sequence (DNA): TGCGCCAGCAGAGCTGACAGGGAAGGGTCCTACGAGCAGTACTTC. The V gene is TRBV10-1, the J gene TRBJ2-7; 7 nucleotides match TRBD1. The V gene end was trimmed by 6 bases and the J gene end by 1 base; junction bases not matched to a gene: 9. From germline, CDR1 is WNHNN and CDR2 SYGVQD (reference sequence). This CDR3 has 15 residues.

The chain has TRBV7-2 and TRBJ2-5, with 10 bases matching TRBD1. The CDR3 runs 15 residues. V shed 4 bases and J 5 bases; nucleotides not matched to a gene: 7. The germline gives CDR1 SGHTA, CDR2 FQGNSA. The CDR3 region is CASSSPTGGQETQYF. The CDR3, as DNA: TGTGCCAGCAGCTCCCCGACAGGGGGCCAGGAGACCCAGTACTTC.

The chain's CDR3 is CASSQDDSYNEKLFF. CDR3 DNA sequence: TGCGCCAGCAGCCAAGATGACAGTTATAATGAAAAACTGTTTTTT. The chain has TRBV4-1 and TRBJ1-4, with D tentatively TRBD1 (5 bases). In germline, CDR1 is MGHRA, CDR2 YSYEKL. The CDR3 is 15 residues long. The V end was cut by 0 bases, the J end by 4 bases, with 9 bases between.

This chain joins TRBV6-5 and TRBJ2-1; tentative D call: TRBD2 (6 bases). Germline V gene sequence: CDR1 MNHEY, CDR2 SVGAGI. The V gene lost 4 bases and the J gene lost 9 bases, with 13 bases spanning the gap. The CDR3 loop spans 13 amino acids. This CDR3 is CASSSGWRGEQFF. The CDR3 region has the DNA TGTGCCAGCAGTTCGGGGTGGCGGGGTGAGCAGTTCTTC.

V is TRBV18 and J is TRBJ1-5, with 7 bases that match TRBD1. Germline CDR1 KGHSH, CDR2 LQKENI. There are 15 residues in the CDR3. V lost 3 bases and J lost 4; bases outside the gene matches: 6. DNA of the CDR3: TGTGCCAGCTCACCTAGGGGGACAGATAATCAGCCCCAGCATTTT. Protein: CASSPRGTDNQPQHF.